The T cell receptor beta chain under discussion was sequenced for a study of cytomegalovirus exposure and HLA in healthy donors. Study findings and constraints: A later analysis linked a missense DCLRE1C variant to TCR beta V- and J-gene trimming.

On this clone itself: The target antigen is unknown.

These donors, healthy bone marrow donors, were studied. The CDR3 totals 14 residues. Per germline, CDR1 MNHEY and CDR2 SVGAGI. V was cut by 2 bases and J by 3 bases, with 11 bases left in between. In the PCR, 60 Vbeta and 13 Jbeta primers were used. Method: immunoSEQ multiplex PCR; TCRdb's copy keeps in-frame clones and lacks some. The sample holds 110,000 or so clones; 65% to 85% are singletons and the top ten take around 2.7%. The source material was PBMCs. The TCR was taken from a young woman in good health and CMV-seronegative. J is TRBJ2-7 and V is TRBV6-5; TRBD2 might be the D (5 bases). The CDR3, as DNA: TGTGCCAGCAGTTACAGGGTCCGGGACTACGAGCAGTACTTC. Encoded protein: CASSYRVRDYEQYF.